One sample yielded the 26 T cell receptor beta chains listed below, sequenced in a study of blood T cells in healthy people across ages. Primed by a sample-barcoded 5' primer and a J-beta primer mix, a second PCR proceeded for about 6 to 11 cycles. TCRdb used MiXCR to reprocess the 5' RACE reads, holding one entry per CDR3 protein. The sample contains roughly 1,500,000 distinct CDR3 sequences, roughly 45% of which appear only once. The sample taken for sequencing was blood. The receptors were sampled from a woman younger than 35 in good health.

Notes on this clonotype: Germline and junction disagree at one end, which may indicate a read error. The chain recombines TRBV6-6 with TRBJ2-1; the D is unclear. There are 15 residues in the CDR3. Germline V CDR1 and CDR2: MNHNY, SVGAGI (reference sequence). The CDR3 spells CTSTQVLSSYNEQFF. As DNA, the CDR3 is TGTACCAGCACCCAAGTCCTGAGCTCCTACAATGAGCAGTTCTTC.

This clonotype was seen a few times. V usage is TRBV15 and J usage is TRBJ1-2; perhaps TRBD1 as D (5 bases). Germline V lookup: CDR1 LNHNV, CDR2 YYDKDF (reference sequence). The ends were cut back, 0 bases at V and 6 bases at J, with 14 bases in the middle. This CDR3 region has 15 residues. The CDR3 sequence: CATSREGALLNGYTF. The CDR3 DNA sequence: TGTGCCACCAGCAGAGAAGGGGCCCTACTGAATGGCTACACCTTC.

The J gene is TRBJ2-5, the V gene TRBV7-2; D remains unclear. CDR1 is SGHTA and CDR2 is FQGNSA in the germline V gene. The V end was cut by 3 bases, the J end by 5 bases, with 10 bases between. This CDR3 has 13 residues. The CDR3 loop reads CASSLARWETQYF. As DNA, the CDR3 is TGTGCCAGCAGCTTGGCTCGGTGGGAGACCCAGTACTTC. Full variable domain (outside the CDR3, taken from reference TRBV7-2 and TRBJ2-5): GAGVSQSPSNKVTEKGKDVELRCDPISGHTALYWYRQSLGQGLEFLIYFQGNSAPDKSGLPSDRFSAERTGGSVSTLTIQRTQQEDSAVYLCASSLARWETQYFGPGTRLLVL.

The chain is built from TRBV14 and TRBJ2-5; D is possibly TRBD2 (5 bases). The CDR3 covers 15 residues. The ends were cut back, 1 base at V and 11 bases at J, with 20 bases in the middle. Germline CDR1 reads SGHDN; CDR2 reads FVKESK. This CDR3 is CASSQGVLKAGEQYF. For the CDR3, the DNA is TGTGCCAGCAGCCAAGGGGTCTTGAAGGCGGGTGAGCAGTACTTC.

The chain combines TRBV29-1 with TRBJ1-4, with a tentative D call TRBD1 (6 bases). V gave up 0 bases and J gave up 5 bases, with 10 bases separating them. The CDR3 is 14 amino acids. CDR1 is SQVTM, CDR2 ANQGSEA, per germline. The CDR3 here is CSVEEGAGNEKLFF. The CDR3 DNA follows: TGCAGCGTTGAAGAGGGGGCGGGGAATGAAAAACTGTTTTTT.

The chain carries TRBV20-1 and TRBJ2-7, with D perhaps matching TRBD2 (5 bases). The J call may be in error: the DNA end matches TRBJ2-5 better. The germline V gene encodes CDR1 DFQATT and CDR2 SNEGSKA (reference sequence). The CDR3 has 14 residues. The CDR3 here is CSARVPGSGETQYF. CDR3 coding DNA: TGCAGTGCTAGGGTCCCGGGGTCGGGAGAGACCCAGTACTTC.

The V gene is TRBV6-5, the J gene TRBJ2-6, with D perhaps TRBD1 or TRBD2 (5 bases each). Between the trimmed V and J ends, which lost 4 bases and 0 bases, there was a span of 10 bases. CDR1 is MNHEY, CDR2 SVGAGI, per germline. CDR3 size: 16 residues. The CDR3 nucleotides are TGTGCCAGCAGTTCCCCAGGGACCTCTGGGGCCAACGTCCTGACTTTC. Protein sequence: CASSSPGTSGANVLTF.

V gene TRBV10-3 combines with J gene TRBJ2-5, with TRBD2 matching 8 bases. V lost 4 bases to trimming and J lost 0 bases; unmatched junction nucleotides: 4. Germline V CDR1 and CDR2: ENHRY, SYGVKD. The CDR3 runs to 15 residues. CDR3: CAISVGSGDQETQYF. As DNA, the CDR3 is TGTGCCATCAGTGTAGGTAGCGGGGACCAAGAGACCCAGTACTTC.

This rearrangement joins TRBV6-1 to TRBJ2-1, with TRBD2 matching 11 bases. V lost 1 base, J lost 11 bases, and 7 bases stayed unmatched. Per germline, CDR1 MNHNS and CDR2 SASEGT. The CDR3 has 15 residues. The CDR3 is CASSEGIAGGLKQFF. The CDR3 nucleotides read TGTGCCAGCAGTGAAGGGATAGCGGGGGGGCTTAAGCAGTTCTTC.

This chain connects TRBV6-6 to TRBJ2-7; D is unresolved. The CDR3 contains 15 residues. The germline V gene has CDR1 MNHNY and CDR2 SVGAGI (reference sequence). V was trimmed by 6 bases and J by 7 bases, leaving 22 bases between them. The CDR3: CASSPLRSSYNEQYF. The CDR3 DNA is TGTGCCAGCAGCCCTCTGCGGAGCTCCTACAATGAGCAGTACTTC.

The chain joins TRBV7-9 to TRBJ1-2; 8 bases are a match to TRBD1. Looked up from germline, CDR1 is SEHNR and CDR2 is FQNEAQ (reference sequence). J gave up 7 bases and V 1 base, and 8 bases lay outside the gene matches. CDR3 length: 15 amino acids. The CDR3 DNA sequence: TGTGCCAGCAGCTTAGGGACAGGGTTGGAGCGTGGCTACACCTTC. Amino acid sequence: CASSLGTGLERGYTF.

The chain couples TRBV6-5 to TRBJ2-7; TRBD1 aligns across 11 bases. Germline CDR1 MNHEY, CDR2 SVGAGI. CDR3 length: 17 residues. The J segment lost 6 bases and the V segment lost 3 bases, leaving 13 bases of the junction unmatched. DNA of the CDR3: TGTGCCAGCAGTTATATACCCCCAGGGGGACAGGGGGTCGAGCAGTACTTC. Translated, it gives CASSYIPPGGQGVEQYF.

This chain joins TRBV5-4 and TRBJ2-1; D tentatively reads TRBD1 or TRBD2 (5 bases each). Trimming removed 4 bases from V and 6 bases from J, with 11 bases in between. From germline, CDR1 is SGHNT and CDR2 YYREEE (reference sequence). This CDR3 has 13 residues. The CDR3 is CASSRDHLNEQFF. The CDR3 nucleotides are TGTGCCAGCAGCAGGGACCATCTCAATGAGCAGTTCTTC.

There are a few counts of this clonotype. The genes are TRBV5-1 and TRBJ2-1, with 7 positions matching TRBD2. Germline V gives CDR1 SGHRS, CDR2 YFSETQ. The CDR3 has 16 residues. The V gene end was trimmed by 0 bases and the J gene end by 1 base; junction bases not matched to a gene: 4. The CDR3 region is CASSLDPGGSYNEQFF. DNA of the CDR3: TGCGCCAGCAGCTTGGATCCGGGGGGATCCTACAATGAGCAGTTCTTC.

This clonotype was recorded a few times. Here the CDR3 DNA reads TGTGCCAGCAGTTCGCAGCATCTCCCGAACACCGGGGAGCTGTTTTTT. It yields the protein CASSSQHLPNTGELFF. The chain recombines TRBV6-6 with TRBJ2-2; D remains ambiguous. There are 16 residues in the CDR3. With 4 bases removed from V and 0 bases from J, the gap between germline ends came to 12 bases. CDR1 and CDR2 from the germline V gene are MNHNY and SVGAGI (reference sequence).

V is TRBV27 and J is TRBJ2-4; 7 bases agree with TRBD1. The end of the DNA aligns better with TRBJ2-7, so the J call may be wrong. The CDR3 runs 14 residues. Germline assignment: CDR1 MNHEY and CDR2 SMNVEV (reference sequence). The CDR3: CASTSGTVSDEQYF. CDR3 DNA sequence: TGTGCCAGCACCTCCGGGACAGTGAGCGACGAGCAGTACTTC.

As concerns this clonotype: One end of the junction fails to match germline, which may point to a read error. This chain uses TRBV10-3 with TRBJ2-1; 14 bases are shared with TRBD2. Germline V gene lookup returns CDR1 ENHRY and CDR2 SYGVKD. The CDR3 has 15 amino acids. CDR3 nucleotides: TGTCCCATCAGCGGGACTAGCGGGGGTTACAATGAGCAGTTCTTC. This encodes CPISGTSGGYNEQFF.

V usage is TRBV5-6 and J usage is TRBJ1-6; D is unclear. Deletions cut 5 bases from V and 7 bases from J, with 10 bases between. The CDR3 loop spans 13 amino acids. From germline, CDR1 is SGHDT and CDR2 YYEEEE. The CDR3 DNA follows: TGTGCCAGCAGTGGATACCCGAATTCACCCCTCCACTTT. The encoded protein is CASSGYPNSPLHF.

The sample holds one count of this clonotype. A single base separates this from a much larger clone, so it may be a read error. The chain couples TRBV7-2 to TRBJ2-3; 7 positions match TRBD2. Germline CDR1 is SGHTA and CDR2 is FQGNSA. The CDR3 extends over 15 amino acids. The CDR3 is CASSLRAGNTDTRYF. Here the CDR3 DNA reads TGTGCCAGCAGCTTACGAGCGGGAAACACAGATACGCGGTATTTT.

This clonotype showed up just a few times. The gene calls are TRBV27 and TRBJ2-7; D ambiguous. The germline V gene has CDR1 MNHEY and CDR2 SMNVEV (reference sequence). V was pared by 6 bases and J by 2 bases, with 20 bases between. The CDR3 consists of 16 residues. CDR3 coding DNA: TGTGCCAGCAGCTTCCCAGGCGGCTCCTCCGCCTACGAGCAGTACTTC. Its protein product is CASSFPGGSSAYEQYF.

This CDR3 is CASSLSGLAYLYNEQFF. CDR3 sequence (DNA): TGTGCCAGCAGTTTATCGGGACTAGCGTACCTTTACAATGAGCAGTTCTTC. V is TRBV27 and J is TRBJ2-1; 10 positions match TRBD2. This CDR3 spans 17 amino acids. The trim removed 0 bases at V and 4 bases at J, leaving 6 bases unmatched. Germline CDR1 is MNHEY and CDR2 is SMNVEV (reference sequence).

This clonotype was seen a handful of times. Its ends do not fully match the called genes, so a read error is possible. The chain is built from TRBV20-1 and TRBJ1-1, with D possibly being TRBD1 (5 bases). Germline loops: CDR1 DFQATT, CDR2 SNEGSKA (reference sequence). The CDR3 totals 15 residues. In DNA, the CDR3 is TGCAGTGCTGGAGATGGGGGTAGGGGCGGCACTGAAGCTTTCTTT. Protein sequence: CSAGDGGRGGTEAFF.

There are a few counts of this clonotype. The rearrangement links TRBV2 to TRBJ2-7; the match to TRBD2 covers 11 bases. Germline CDR1 and CDR2: SNHLY and FYNNEI. V shed 8 bases and J 5 bases; nucleotides not matched to a gene: 5. CDR3 length equals 13 residues. CDR3 nucleotides: TGTGCCAGCCTAGCGGGAGGCATGGACGAGCAGTACTTC. Translated: CASLAGGMDEQYF.

This chain joins TRBV20-1 and TRBJ2-1; D perhaps matches TRBD2 (6 bases). The CDR3 length is 15 residues. CDR1 and CDR2 from the germline V gene are DFQATT and SNEGSKA (reference sequence). Deletions cut 6 bases from V and 4 bases from J, with 19 bases between. DNA for the CDR3: TGCAGTGCGCCCCCCCGGGACTTAATGTACAATGAGCAGTTCTTC. As protein: CSAPPRDLMYNEQFF.

This clonotype was found a few times. The chain has TRBV7-2 and TRBJ1-2; TRBD1 matches at 10 bases. Germline values: CDR1 SGHTA, CDR2 FQGNSA. The J segment lost 4 bases and the V segment lost 5 bases, leaving 7 bases of the junction unmatched. The CDR3 consists of 15 residues. In DNA, the CDR3 is TGTGCCAGCAGCGCAACGGGACAGGGGACCTATGGCTACACCTTC. Protein product: CASSATGQGTYGYTF.

This clonotype was observed a few times. The V and J genes are TRBV5-1 and TRBJ1-4, with D uncertain. V was cut by 1 base and J by 8 bases, with 12 bases left in between. Germline CDR1 is SGHRS and CDR2 is YFSETQ. This CDR3 is built from 14 residues. CDR3 DNA: TGCGCCAGCAGCTTGAGGCCTGAGGAGGAAAAACTGTTTTTT. It yields the protein CASSLRPEEEKLFF.